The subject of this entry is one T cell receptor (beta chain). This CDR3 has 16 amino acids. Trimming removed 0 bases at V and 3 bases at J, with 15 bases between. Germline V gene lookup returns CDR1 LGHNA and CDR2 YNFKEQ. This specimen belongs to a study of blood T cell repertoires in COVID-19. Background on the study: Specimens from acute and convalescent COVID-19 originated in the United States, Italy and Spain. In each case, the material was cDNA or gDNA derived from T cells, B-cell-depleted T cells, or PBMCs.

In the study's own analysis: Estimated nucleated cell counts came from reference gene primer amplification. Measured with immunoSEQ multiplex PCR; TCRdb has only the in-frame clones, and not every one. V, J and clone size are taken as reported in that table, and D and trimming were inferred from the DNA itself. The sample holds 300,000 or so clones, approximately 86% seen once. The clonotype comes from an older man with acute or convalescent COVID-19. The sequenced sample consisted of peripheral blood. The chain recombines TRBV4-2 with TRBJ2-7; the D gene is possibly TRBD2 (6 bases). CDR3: CASSQEHGRRFYEQYF. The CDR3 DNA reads TGTGCCAGCAGCCAAGAGCACGGGAGACGTTTCTACGAGCAGTACTTC.